Listed below are T cell receptor beta chains from one sample, sequenced in a study of persistence of HIV-infected CD4 T cells. Which antigens these TCRs recognize remains unknown. Sequenced by immunoSEQ multiplex PCR; TCRdb stores in-frame clones only, minus some. The sample consists of about 37,000 clones, 65% to 85% of them appearing once. The sequenced sample was CD4+ T cells sorted from PBMCs after approximately 19-hour stimulation, obtained from a patient who received antiretroviral therapy. Every receptor here comes from an adult man with HIV who was CMV-seropositive. CDR3s include the opening cysteine and the closing phenylalanine or tryptophan. The D gene is left open where the match is weak. The size of a clone is reported for some rows only, either as once, few or many, or as a class for expanded clones.

J gene | D gene | V gene | clone size | CDR3 protein | CDR3 DNA
TRBJ2-3 | . | TRBV19 | . | CASSKQLTDTQYF | TGTGCCAGTAGTAAACAATTGACAGATACGCAGTATTTT
TRBJ2-1 | TRBD2 | TRBV19 | . | CATSGRLAGYNEQFF | TGTGCCACCTCTGGCAGACTAGCGGGGTACAATGAGCAGTTCTTC
TRBJ2-5 | . | TRBV29-1 | . | CSVGTQETQYF | TGCAGCGTTGGCACCCAAGAGACCCAGTACTTC
TRBJ1-5 | . | TRBV11-3 | . | CASRPRGHQPQHF | TGTGCCAGCAGGCCAAGGGGACATCAGCCCCAGCATTTT
TRBJ1-4 | . | TRBV2 | once | CASKEGGRTLEKLFF | TGTGCCAGCAAAGAGGGTGGGCGGACCCTAGAAAAACTGTTTTTT
TRBJ2-7 | . | TRBV7-8 | . | CASSLEADYEQYF | TGTGCCAGCAGCTTAGAGGCAGACTACGAGCAGTACTTC
TRBJ2-1 | . | TRBV18 | . | CASSKSIGGSYNEQFF | TGTGCCAGCTCAAAATCCATCGGGGGCTCCTACAATGAGCAGTTCTTC
TRBJ1-5 | . | TRBV7-9 | . | CASSPRGENQPQHF | TGTGCCAGCAGCCCCCGGGGAGAGAATCAGCCCCAGCATTTT
TRBJ2-3 | TRBD1 | TRBV27 | . | CASTRGRGMSNTDTQYF | TGTGCCAGCACTCGGGGCAGGGGGATGTCAAACACAGATACGCAGTATTTT
TRBJ1-3 | . | TRBV12-3/TRBV12-4 | . | CASSLRGGVGIYF | TGTGCCAGCAGTTTGAGGGGAGGGGTCGGCATATATTTT
TRBJ2-3 | . | TRBV30 | . | CAVSPGVVDTQYF | TGTGCCGTAAGTCCAGGGGTCGTGGATACGCAGTATTTT
TRBJ1-6 | . | TRBV2 | . | CASSLGTTRNSPLHF | TGTGCCAGCAGTCTCGGGACAACCCGTAATTCACCCCTCCACTTT
TRBJ2-3 | . | TRBV28 | . | CASSFERGPRTDTQYF | TGTGCCAGCAGTTTTGAGAGAGGTCCCCGCACAGATACGCAGTATTTT
TRBJ1-5 | . | TRBV19 | . | CASRVTGSNQPQHF | TGTGCCAGTAGAGTGACAGGTAGCAATCAGCCCCAGCATTTT
TRBJ2-7 | TRBD1 | TRBV24-1 | . | CATSDRQGYEQYF | TGTGCCACCAGTGATAGACAGGGGTACGAGCAGTACTTC
TRBJ1-4 | . | TRBV18 | . | CASSPQSTNEKLFF | TGTGCCAGCTCACCACAATCAACTAATGAAAAACTGTTTTTT
TRBJ2-1 | TRBD2 | TRBV24-1 | . | CATSDRSGGQDNEQFF | TGTGCCACCAGTGACCGTAGCGGGGGCCAAGACAATGAGCAGTTCTTC
TRBJ1-6 | . | TRBV19 | once | CASSIGQINSPLHF | TGTGCCAGTAGTATCGGTCAGATCAATTCACCCCTCCACTTT
TRBJ2-3 | TRBD2 | TRBV4-2 | . | CASSQGSGGTDTQYF | TGTGCCAGCAGCCAAGGAAGCGGGGGCACAGATACGCAGTATTTT
TRBJ2-7 | . | TRBV2 | . | CASSGQRFSYEQYF | TGTGCCAGCAGTGGGCAGAGGTTCTCCTACGAGCAGTACTTC
TRBJ2-2 | TRBD1 | TRBV19 | . | CASRDRVGTGELFF | TGTGCCAGCAGGGACAGGGTAGGAACCGGGGAGCTGTTTTTT
TRBJ2-3 | TRBD1 | TRBV6-5 | . | CASSLGTGTDTQYF | TGTGCCAGCAGCCTCGGGACAGGGACAGATACGCAGTATTTT
TRBJ1-1 | TRBD1 | TRBV3-1/TRBV3-2 | . | CASSRDRVNTEAFF | TGTGCCAGCAGCCGGGACAGGGTGAACACTGAAGCTTTCTTT
TRBJ2-3 | . | TRBV7-2 | . | CASSFGTVTDTQYF | TGTGCCAGCAGCTTTGGGACCGTCACAGATACGCAGTATTTT
TRBJ2-2 | . | TRBV7-3 | . | CASSLSTGELFF | TGTGCCAGCAGCTTATCCACCGGGGAGCTGTTTTTT
TRBJ2-7 | . | TRBV6-5 | . | CASSPYAGEQYF | TGTGCCAGCAGTCCATACGCGGGGGAGCAGTACTTC
TRBJ2-3 | TRBD2 | TRBV10-1 | once | CASSDRGVTDTQYF | TGCGCCAGCAGTGATCGGGGGGTCACAGATACGCAGTATTTT
TRBJ2-3 | TRBD1 | TRBV13 | few | CASSHLGQGATDTQYF | TGTGCCAGCAGCCATCTGGGACAGGGGGCCACAGATACGCAGTATTTT
TRBJ2-7 | . | TRBV6-2/TRBV6-3 | . | CASSYSFGFQYF | TGTGCCAGCAGTTACTCTTTCGGCTTCCAGTACTTC
TRBJ1-2 | . | TRBV6-5 | few | CASSYGVSLYGYTF | TGTGCCAGCAGTTACGGGGTAAGCCTCTATGGCTACACCTTC
TRBJ2-2 | . | TRBV7-9 | . | CASARGTVNTGELFF | TGTGCCAGTGCCCGGGGGACAGTAAACACCGGGGAGCTGTTTTTT
TRBJ2-6 | . | TRBV6-5 | . | CASSYSGGPGANVLTF | TGTGCCAGCAGTTACTCCGGGGGGCCTGGGGCCAACGTCCTGACTTTC
TRBJ1-1 | . | TRBV19 | . | CASSAGRVFAEAFF | TGTGCCAGTAGTGCGGGCCGAGTATTTGCTGAAGCTTTCTTT
TRBJ1-4 | TRBD1 | TRBV5-5 | . | CASSLTGMAAGATNEKLFF | TGTGCCAGCAGCCTGACAGGGATGGCTGCAGGCGCGACTAATGAAAAACTGTTTTTT
TRBJ1-2 | TRBD1 | TRBV6-5 | . | CAIRDSTAPNYGYTF | TGTGCCATTCGGGACAGCACCGCACCTAACTATGGCTACACCTTC
TRBJ2-7 | . | TRBV14 | . | CASSQATGTYEQYF | TGTGCCAGCAGCCAAGCGACAGGAACCTACGAGCAGTACTTC
TRBJ2-1 | . | TRBV5-8 | . | CASSWGGRGNFYNEQFF | TGTGCCAGCAGCTGGGGCGGTAGGGGGAATTTTTACAATGAGCAGTTCTTC
TRBJ1-2 | . | TRBV24-1 | . | CATSDRLTGYTF | TGTGCCACCAGTGATAGATTGACCGGCTACACCTTC
TRBJ1-5 | TRBD1 | TRBV19 | . | CASSIGRGHQPQHF | TGTGCCAGTAGTATAGGTAGGGGGCATCAGCCCCAGCATTTT
TRBJ2-7 | . | TRBV27 | few | CASSLKGPSPHEQYF | TGTGCCAGCAGTTTAAAAGGGCCGTCGCCCCACGAGCAGTACTTC
TRBJ1-2 | . | TRBV23-1 | once | CASSLHYRDGYTF | TGCGCCAGCAGTTTACACTACAGGGATGGCTACACCTTC
TRBJ2-3 | TRBD1 | TRBV20-1 | . | CSASDKQGATDTQYF | TGCAGTGCTAGTGATAAACAGGGGGCAACAGATACGCAGTATTTT
TRBJ2-3 | TRBD2 | TRBV11-1 | . | CASSVAGGRTDTQYF | TGTGCCAGCAGCGTAGCGGGGGGCAGGACAGATACGCAGTATTTT